This entry is about one T cell receptor (beta chain). One end of the junction is discordant with germline, which a read error may explain. The sample comes from a study of OX40 agonist ivuxolimab in advanced cancers. Profiled with immunoSEQ multiplex PCR; TCRdb holds only in-frame clones, not every one. This table holds tens of thousands of clones, 91% found once. CDR1 MNHNS and CDR2 SASEGT come from the germline V gene. The length of the CDR3 is 13 residues. The clonotype comes from an adult with an advanced solid tumor such as melanoma, head and neck, liver or kidney cancer. This chain links TRBV6-1 with TRBJ2-3; D perhaps matches TRBD1 (5 bases). The sequences come from CD4+ or CD8+ T cells sorted from blood, collected in a trial of the OX40 agonist ivuxolimab. CDR3 DNA: TGTGCCAGCAGTAGTGGGGCGTCGGACACGCGGTATTTT. Protein sequence: CASSSGASDTRYF.